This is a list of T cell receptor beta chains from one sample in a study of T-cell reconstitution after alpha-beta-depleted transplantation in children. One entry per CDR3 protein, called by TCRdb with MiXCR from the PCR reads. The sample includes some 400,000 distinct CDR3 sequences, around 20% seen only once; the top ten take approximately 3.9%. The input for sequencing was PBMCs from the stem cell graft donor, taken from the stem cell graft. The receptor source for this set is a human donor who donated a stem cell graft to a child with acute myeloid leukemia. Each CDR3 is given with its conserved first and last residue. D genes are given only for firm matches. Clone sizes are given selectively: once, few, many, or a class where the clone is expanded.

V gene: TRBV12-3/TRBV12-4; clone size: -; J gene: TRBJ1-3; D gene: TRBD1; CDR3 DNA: TGTGCCACGACAGGGGAGGGAAACACCATATATTTT; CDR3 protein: CATTGEGNTIYF
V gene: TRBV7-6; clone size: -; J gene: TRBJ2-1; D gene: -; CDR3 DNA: TGTGCCAGCAGCTCCCATACTAGGGAGCAGTTCTTC; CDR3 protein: CASSSHTREQFF
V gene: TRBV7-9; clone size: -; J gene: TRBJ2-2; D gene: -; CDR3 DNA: TGTGCCAGCAGCTCGAGGGGGGAGGTGGCCTTCAAGGAGCTGTTTTTT; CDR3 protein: CASSSRGEVAFKELFF
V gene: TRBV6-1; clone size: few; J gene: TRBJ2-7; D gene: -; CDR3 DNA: TGTGCCAGCAGTGAAACAGGGGAGGCCTACGAGCAGTACTTC; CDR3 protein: CASSETGEAYEQYF
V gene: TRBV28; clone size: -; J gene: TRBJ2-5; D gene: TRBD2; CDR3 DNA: TGTGCCAGTGGGACTAGCGGGAGCCCAAACGAAGAGACCCAGTACTTC; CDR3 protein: CASGTSGSPNEETQYF
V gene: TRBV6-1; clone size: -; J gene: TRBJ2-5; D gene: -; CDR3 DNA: TGTGCCAGCAGTGAAGCGGGGGGCAGCCAAGAGACCCAGTACTTC; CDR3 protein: CASSEAGGSQETQYF
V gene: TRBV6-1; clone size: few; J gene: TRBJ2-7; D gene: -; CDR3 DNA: TGTGCCAGCACCCCCGCAGGCAGCTCCTACGAGCAGTACTTC; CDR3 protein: CASTPAGSSYEQYF
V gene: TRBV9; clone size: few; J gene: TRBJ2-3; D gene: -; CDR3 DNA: TGTGCCAGCAGCGTAGCGACAGATACGCAGTATTTT; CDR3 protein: CASSVATDTQYF
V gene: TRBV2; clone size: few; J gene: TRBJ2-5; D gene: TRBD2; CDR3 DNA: TGTGCCAGCAGGGGACTAGCCCAGGGGGAGACCCAGTACTTC; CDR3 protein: CASRGLAQGETQYF
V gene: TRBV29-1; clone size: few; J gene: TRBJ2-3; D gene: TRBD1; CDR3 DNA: TGCAGCGTACAGGGGTTTGGCACAGATACGCAGTATTTT; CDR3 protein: CSVQGFGTDTQYF
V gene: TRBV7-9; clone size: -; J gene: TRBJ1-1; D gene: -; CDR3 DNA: TGTGCCAGCAGCTTAGCCTCGGACAACACTGAAGCTTTCTTT; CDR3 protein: CASSLASDNTEAFF
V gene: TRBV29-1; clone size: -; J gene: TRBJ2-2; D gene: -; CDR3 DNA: TGCAGCGTTTCCGGACAAACGGTCTCCGGGGAGCTGTTTTTT; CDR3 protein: CSVSGQTVSGELFF
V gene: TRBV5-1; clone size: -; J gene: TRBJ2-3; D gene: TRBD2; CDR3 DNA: TGCGCCAGCAGCTTACAAGATCTAGCGGGAGGAACAGATACGCAGTATTTT; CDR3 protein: CASSLQDLAGGTDTQYF
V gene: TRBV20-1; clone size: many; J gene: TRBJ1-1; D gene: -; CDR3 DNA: TGCAGTGCCCGAAGGTCACAGCAGAACACTGAAGCTTTCTTT; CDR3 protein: CSARRSQQNTEAFF
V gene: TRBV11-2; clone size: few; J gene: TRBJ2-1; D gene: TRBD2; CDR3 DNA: TGTGCCAGCAGCTTAGCATCTAGCGGGAGGAGCAATGAGCAGTTCTTC; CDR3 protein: CASSLASSGRSNEQFF
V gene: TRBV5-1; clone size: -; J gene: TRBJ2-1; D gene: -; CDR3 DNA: TGCGCCAGCAGCTCGGGGACAAAGAATGAGCAGTTCTTC; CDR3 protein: CASSSGTKNEQFF
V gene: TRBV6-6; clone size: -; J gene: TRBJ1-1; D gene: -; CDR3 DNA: TGTGCCAGCAGCCCATCAATCCTTTCGCGAGCTTTCTTT; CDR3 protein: CASSPSILSRAFF
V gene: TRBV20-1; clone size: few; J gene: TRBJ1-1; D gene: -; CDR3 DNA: TGCAGTGCTAGAGATGGCAGGGGTTCCACTGAAGCTTTCTTT; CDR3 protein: CSARDGRGSTEAFF
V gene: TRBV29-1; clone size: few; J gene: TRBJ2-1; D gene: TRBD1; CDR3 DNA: TGCAGCGTTGAAACCGGGACAGCCATTTACAATGAGCAGTTCTTC; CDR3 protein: CSVETGTAIYNEQFF
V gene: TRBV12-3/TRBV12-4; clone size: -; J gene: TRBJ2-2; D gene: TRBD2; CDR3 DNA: TGTGCCAGCAGTCGGCGGGGGACCGAAGAAAACACCGGGGAGCTGTTTTTT; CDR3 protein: CASSRRGTEENTGELFF
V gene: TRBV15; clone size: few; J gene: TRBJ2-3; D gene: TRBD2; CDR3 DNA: TGTGCCACCAGCAGCGCACTAGCGGGTTACACAGATACGCAGTATTTT; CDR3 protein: CATSSALAGYTDTQYF
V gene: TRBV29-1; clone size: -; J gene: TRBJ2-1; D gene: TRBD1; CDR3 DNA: TGCAGCGCTGAAACAGGGGGCTCGCGCTCCTACAATGAGCAGTTCTTC; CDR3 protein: CSAETGGSRSYNEQFF
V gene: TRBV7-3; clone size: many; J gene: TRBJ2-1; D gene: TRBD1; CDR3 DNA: TGTGCCAGCAGCACAATAATATCCGGGACAGTAAATGAGCAGTTCTTC; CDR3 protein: CASSTIISGTVNEQFF